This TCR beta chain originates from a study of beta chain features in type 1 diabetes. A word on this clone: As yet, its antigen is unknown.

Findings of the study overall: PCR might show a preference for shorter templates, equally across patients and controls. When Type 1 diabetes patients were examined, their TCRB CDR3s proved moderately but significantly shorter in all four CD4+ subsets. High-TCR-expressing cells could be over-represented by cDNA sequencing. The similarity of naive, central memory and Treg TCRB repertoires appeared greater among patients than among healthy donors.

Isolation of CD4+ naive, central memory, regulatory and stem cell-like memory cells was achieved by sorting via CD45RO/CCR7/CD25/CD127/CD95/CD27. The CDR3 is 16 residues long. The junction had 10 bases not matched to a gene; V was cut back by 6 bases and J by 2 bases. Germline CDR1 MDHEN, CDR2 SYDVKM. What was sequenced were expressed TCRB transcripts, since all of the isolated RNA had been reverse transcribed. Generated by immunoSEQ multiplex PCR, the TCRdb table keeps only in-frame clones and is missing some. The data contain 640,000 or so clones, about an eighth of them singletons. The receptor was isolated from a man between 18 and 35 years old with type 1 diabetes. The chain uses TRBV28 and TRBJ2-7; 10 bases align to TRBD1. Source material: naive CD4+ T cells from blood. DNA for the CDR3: TGTGCCAGCAGACCGACGGGGACAGGGGACCCCTACGAGCAGTACTTC. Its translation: CASRPTGTGDPYEQYF.